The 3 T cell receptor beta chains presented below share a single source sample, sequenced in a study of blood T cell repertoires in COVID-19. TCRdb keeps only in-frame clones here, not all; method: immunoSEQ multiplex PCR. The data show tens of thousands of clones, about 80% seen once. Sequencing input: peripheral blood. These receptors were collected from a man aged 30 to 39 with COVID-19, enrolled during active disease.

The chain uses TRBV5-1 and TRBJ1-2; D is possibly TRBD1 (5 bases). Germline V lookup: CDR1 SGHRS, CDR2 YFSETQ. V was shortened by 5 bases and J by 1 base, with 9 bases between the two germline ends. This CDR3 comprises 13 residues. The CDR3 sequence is CASSLTVNYGYTF. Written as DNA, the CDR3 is TGCGCCAGCAGTTTGACAGTTAACTATGGCTACACCTTC.

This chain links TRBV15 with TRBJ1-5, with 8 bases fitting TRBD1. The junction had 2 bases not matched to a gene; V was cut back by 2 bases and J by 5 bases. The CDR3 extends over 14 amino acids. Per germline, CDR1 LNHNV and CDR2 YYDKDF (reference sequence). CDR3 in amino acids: CATSRLQGDQPQHF. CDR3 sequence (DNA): TGTGCCACCAGCAGACTACAGGGGGATCAGCCCCAGCATTTT.

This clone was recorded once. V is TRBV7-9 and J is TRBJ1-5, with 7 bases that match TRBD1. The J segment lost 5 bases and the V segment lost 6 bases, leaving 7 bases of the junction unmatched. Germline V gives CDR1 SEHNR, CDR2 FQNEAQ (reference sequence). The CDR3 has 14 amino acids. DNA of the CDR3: TGTGCCAGCAGTACTGAAGGGGGCGATCAGCCCCAGCATTTT. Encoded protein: CASSTEGGDQPQHF. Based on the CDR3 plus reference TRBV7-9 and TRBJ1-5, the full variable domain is DTGVSQNPRHKITKRGQNVTFRCDPISEHNRLYWYRQTLGQGPEFLTYFQNEAQLEKSRLLSDRFSAERPKGSFSTLEIQRTEQGDSAMYLCASSTEGGDQPQHFGDGTRLSIL.